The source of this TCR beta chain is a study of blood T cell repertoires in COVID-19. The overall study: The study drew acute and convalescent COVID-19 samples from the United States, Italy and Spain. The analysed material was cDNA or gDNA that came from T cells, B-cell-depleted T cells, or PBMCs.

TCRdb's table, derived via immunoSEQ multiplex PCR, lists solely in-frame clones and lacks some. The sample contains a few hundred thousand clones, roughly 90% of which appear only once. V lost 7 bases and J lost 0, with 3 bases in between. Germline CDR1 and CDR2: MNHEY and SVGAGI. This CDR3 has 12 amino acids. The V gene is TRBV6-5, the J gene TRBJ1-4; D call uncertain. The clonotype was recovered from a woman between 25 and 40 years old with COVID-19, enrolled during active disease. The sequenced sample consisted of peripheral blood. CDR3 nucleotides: TGTGCCAGCACTCCAACTAATGAAAAACTGTTTTTT. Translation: CASTPTNEKLFF.